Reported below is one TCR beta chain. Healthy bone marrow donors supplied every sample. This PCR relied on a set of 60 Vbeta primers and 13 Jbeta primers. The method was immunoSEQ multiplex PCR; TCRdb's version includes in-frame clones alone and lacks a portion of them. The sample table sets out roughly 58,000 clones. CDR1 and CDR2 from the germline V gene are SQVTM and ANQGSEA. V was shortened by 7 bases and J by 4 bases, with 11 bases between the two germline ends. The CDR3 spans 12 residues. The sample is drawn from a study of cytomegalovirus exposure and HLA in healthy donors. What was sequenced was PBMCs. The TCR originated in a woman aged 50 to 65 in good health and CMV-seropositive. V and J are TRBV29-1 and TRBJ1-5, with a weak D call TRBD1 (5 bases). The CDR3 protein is CSAREGNQPQHF. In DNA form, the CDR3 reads TGCAGCGCCAGGGAGGGTAATCAGCCCCAGCATTTT.